The 29 T cell receptor beta chains in this list originate from one sample, sequenced in a study of CD4 T cells in relation to SARS-CoV-2 and coronaviruses. Unexposed donor CD4+ T cells date from 2011-2018, before the COVID-19 pandemic. Data came from immunoSEQ multiplex PCR; TCRdb stores just in-frame clones and leaves some out. This sample has tens of thousands of clones, with approximately 95% found just once. Material: naive CD4+ T cells from PBMCs. Described subset: naive CD4+ T cells isolated by negative enrichment. The receptors were gathered from a human donor in good health.

The chain is built from TRBV3-1 (or the pseudogene TRBV3-2) and TRBJ1-1; D is perhaps TRBD1 (5 bases). V dropped 7 bases and J dropped 5 bases, with 20 bases sitting between them. The CDR3 totals 15 residues. The germline V gene encodes CDR1 LGHDT and CDR2 YNNKEL (reference sequence). The CDR3 nucleotides read TGTGCCAGCACCTCAGGGTCCCCGGGAGGGACTGAAGCTTTCTTT. It yields the protein CASTSGSPGGTEAFF.

J is TRBJ1-6 and V is TRBV7-2; 7 nucleotides line up with TRBD1. Germline V lookup: CDR1 SGHTA, CDR2 FQGNSA. Unmatched junction bases numbered 11, after V lost 5 bases and J lost 7 bases. The CDR3 has 16 amino acids. CDR3 DNA sequence: TGTGCCAGCAGCCAGAGGGCGGGACAGATGAATTCACCCCTCCACTTT. Amino acid sequence: CASSQRAGQMNSPLHF.

In nucleotides, the CDR3 is TGTGCCAGCAGTATGGACAGAAACACTGAAGCTTTCTTT. This translates into CASSMDRNTEAFF. The V gene is TRBV12-3 or TRBV12-4, the J gene TRBJ1-1; a weak D match, TRBD1 (6 bases). The CDR3 consists of 13 residues. The germline V and J ends were trimmed by 5 bases and 2 bases, with 9 bases remaining between them.

This clone was seen a single time. This rearrangement joins TRBV5-1 to TRBJ1-2, with no clear D. Germline loops: CDR1 SGHRS, CDR2 YFSETQ. The CDR3 extends over 14 amino acids. The V gene lost 4 bases and the J gene lost 0 bases, with 10 bases spanning the gap. The DNA for the CDR3 is TGCGCCAGCAGCCTTTCGCCAACTAACTATGGCTACACCTTC. Protein: CASSLSPTNYGYTF.

This chain uses TRBV24-1 with TRBJ2-3; unclear D gene. V lost 4 bases and J 0 bases, leaving 10 bases between the germline ends. The CDR3 spans 15 residues. In germline, CDR1 is KGHDR, CDR2 SFDVKD. This CDR3 is CATSEPDRSTDTQYF. In nucleotides, the CDR3 is TGTGCCACCAGTGAGCCGGACCGGAGCACAGATACGCAGTATTTT.

The V gene is TRBV11-2, the J gene TRBJ2-5, with D possibly being TRBD1 or TRBD2 (5 bases each). Germline values: CDR1 SGHAT, CDR2 FQNNGV. The CDR3 totals 14 residues. Trimming shortened V by 1 base and J by 0 bases, and 6 bases separated the two germline ends. The CDR3 sequence is CASSLGGDQETQYF. The CDR3 nucleotides are TGTGCCAGCAGCTTAGGAGGGGACCAAGAGACCCAGTACTTC.

The rearrangement uses TRBV30 and TRBJ2-7; 7 bases fit TRBD1. J was trimmed by 5 bases and V by 1 base; bases with no gene match: 5. Germline values: CDR1 GTSNPN, CDR2 SVGIG (reference sequence). The CDR3 is made up of 13 amino acids. As DNA, the CDR3 is TGTGCCTGGAGTGACAGGGGCGACGACGAGCAGTACTTC. Its protein is CAWSDRGDDEQYF.

The chain couples TRBV28 to TRBJ2-7; D is possibly TRBD1 (6 bases). The CDR3 has 15 residues. Germline CDR1 and CDR2: MDHEN and SYDVKM. Trimming took 2 bases from V and 0 from J, leaving 11 bases between them. CDR3 amino acids: CASSLPGASSYEQYF. CDR3 nucleotide sequence: TGTGCCAGCAGTTTACCAGGGGCTTCCTCCTACGAGCAGTACTTC.

The chain has TRBV18 and TRBJ1-3; TRBD1 is a possible D gene (6 bases). V lost 4 bases to trimming and J lost 1 base, with 11 bases between them. The CDR3 consists of 15 residues. CDR1 and CDR2 from the germline V gene are KGHSH and LQKENI. The CDR3 DNA follows: TGTGCCAGCTCACTTCCGGGGGCGTCTGGAAACACCATATATTTT. It yields the protein CASSLPGASGNTIYF.

This clone has just one count. This chain joins TRBV2 and TRBJ2-1, with 10 bases that match TRBD2. Germline V CDR1 and CDR2: SNHLY, FYNNEI. V dropped 5 bases and J dropped 0; count of bases not matched to a gene: 10. CDR3 length equals 18 residues. The CDR3 DNA follows: TGTGCCAGCAGTCCCCAGGGACTAGCGCAGAGCTCCTACAATGAGCAGTTCTTC. Protein sequence: CASSPQGLAQSSYNEQFF.

The rearrangement uses TRBV5-6 and TRBJ2-7, with TRBD1 identical over 9 bases. The germline V gene has CDR1 SGHDT and CDR2 YYEEEE. The CDR3 contains 13 residues. Losses at the gene ends were 3 bases for V and 5 bases for J; bases not matched to a gene: 3. CDR3 sequence: CASSSQGADEQYF. The CDR3 DNA reads TGTGCCAGCAGCTCACAGGGGGCGGACGAGCAGTACTTC.

This chain connects TRBV6-6 to TRBJ1-1; D gene uncertain. Germline CDR1 and CDR2: MNHNY and SVGAGI (reference sequence). The CDR3 runs to 15 residues. Trimming took off 6 bases at V and 4 bases at J, with 18 bases between the two ends. CDR3 region: CASSGVWRRSTEAFF. For the CDR3, the DNA is TGTGCCAGCAGCGGCGTGTGGAGGAGGAGCACTGAAGCTTTCTTT.

This sequence joins TRBV29-1 and TRBJ1-6; TRBD1 matches at 7 bases. Trimming took 5 bases from V and 5 from J; bases not matched to a gene: 3. Per germline, CDR1 SQVTM and CDR2 ANQGSEA. CDR3 length: 13 residues. The DNA for the CDR3 is TGCAGCGTTACAGGGGCCGATAATTCACCCCTCCACTTT. This sequence encodes CSVTGADNSPLHF.

CDR3 bases: TGTGCCAGCAGCAGCAAAGGGGGCAGCGGGGCTTTCTCCTACGAGCAGTACTTC. This encodes CASSSKGGSGAFSYEQYF. This chain joins TRBV21-1 and TRBJ2-7. TRBV21-1 is reported as a pseudogene. The CDR3 has 18 residues.

V gene TRBV5-6 combines with J gene TRBJ2-3; D uncertain. The CDR3 length is 12 residues. Trimming removed 0 bases at V and 6 bases at J, with 5 bases between. In germline, CDR1 is SGHDT, CDR2 YYEEEE. CDR3 DNA: TGTGCCAGCAGCTTGGTCGCGGATACGCAGTATTTT. The encoded protein is CASSLVADTQYF.

This rearrangement joins TRBV25-1 to TRBJ1-2, with unresolved D. V was pared by 3 bases and J by 6 bases, with 14 bases between. CDR3 length: 14 amino acids. Germline loops: CDR1 MGHDK, CDR2 SYGVNS. As DNA, the CDR3 is TGTGCCAGCAGTGACCCGGGCCGTTACGATGGCTACACCTTC. Translating gives CASSDPGRYDGYTF.

The rearrangement uses TRBV30 and TRBJ1-2; no clear D gene. V was trimmed by 8 bases and J by 4 bases, leaving 17 bases between them. Germline values: CDR1 GTSNPN, CDR2 SVGIG (reference sequence). This CDR3 comprises 13 residues. DNA of the CDR3: TGTGCCAAGTCGGCCGGGGTGACCTATGGCTACACCTTC. This gives the protein CAKSAGVTYGYTF.

The J gene is TRBJ2-7, the V gene TRBV5-1; TRBD1 matches 10 bases. Germline lookup yields CDR1 SGHRS and CDR2 YFSETQ. CDR3 length equals 14 residues. V was pared by 4 bases and J by 4 bases, with 5 bases of the junction left unmatched. The CDR3 coding sequence is TGCGCCAGCAGCGAGCCGGGACAGGGGTACGAGCAGTACTTC. Its translation is CASSEPGQGYEQYF. The variable domain in full, completed from reference TRBV5-1 and TRBJ2-7, reads KAGVTQTPRYLIKTRGQQVTLSCSPISGHRSVSWYQQTPGQGLQFLFEYFSETQRNKGNFPGRFSGRQFSNSRSEMNVSTLELGDSALYLCASSEPGQGYEQYFGPGTRLTVT.

The rearrangement uses TRBV9 and TRBJ2-5, with TRBD2 matching over 10 bases. This CDR3 spans 14 amino acids. V shed 2 bases, J shed 2 bases, and the junction held 0 bases outside the gene matches. Germline lookup yields CDR1 SGDLS and CDR2 YYNGEE. The DNA for the CDR3 is TGTGCCAGCAGCGTTAGCGGGGGGCAAGAGACCCAGTACTTC. It is translated as CASSVSGGQETQYF. The entire variable domain, with the rest obtained from reference TRBV9 and TRBJ2-5, is as follows: DSGVTQTPKHLITATGQRVTLRCSPRSGDLSVYWYQQSLDQGLQFLIQYYNGEERAKGNILERFSAQQFPDLHSELNLSSLELGDSALYFCASSVSGGQETQYFGPGTRLLVL.

The chain carries TRBV30 and TRBJ2-7; D not resolved. The CDR3 has 14 residues. Trimming pared 1 base from V and 2 bases from J, leaving 12 bases between. Looked up from germline, CDR1 is GTSNPN and CDR2 is SVGIG (reference sequence). The CDR3 nucleotides are TGTGCCTGGAGTGGGGGTGGGTTCCCCTACGAGCAGTACTTC. Protein sequence: CAWSGGGFPYEQYF.

The chain joins TRBV19 to TRBJ2-2, with 7 bases fitting TRBD1. Germline assignment: CDR1 LNHDA and CDR2 SQIVND (reference sequence). The length of the CDR3 is 14 residues. V trimming: 6 bases; J trimming: 4 bases; junction bases outside the gene matches: 5. CDR3 sequence reads: CASSTGQFTGELFF. The CDR3 DNA sequence: TGTGCCAGTAGCACGGGACAGTTCACCGGGGAGCTGTTTTTT.

V gene TRBV19 combines with J gene TRBJ1-1; weak D call: TRBD1 (6 bases). Germline V CDR1 and CDR2: LNHDA, SQIVND (reference sequence). The CDR3 has 14 amino acids. Trimming pared 6 bases from V and 6 bases from J, leaving 17 bases between. The CDR3 DNA follows: TGTGCCAGTAGCCCGTGGCAGGGGAAGCCTGAAGCTTTCTTT. Its protein product is CASSPWQGKPEAFF.

This sequence joins TRBV21-1 and TRBJ2-3; the listed D gene, TRBD2, was not tested against the DNA. TRBV21-1 has pseudogene status. The CDR3 length is 18 residues. The CDR3 DNA sequence: TGTGCCAGCAGTCCGGATGGTGGGACTCCAGGCCTCACAGATACGCAGTATTTT. It codes for CASSPDGGTPGLTDTQYF.

This clone was found once. The chain employs TRBV29-1 and TRBJ1-2; D may be TRBD1 (5 bases). The CDR3 spans 15 residues. CDR1 and CDR2 from the germline V gene are SQVTM and ANQGSEA. V lost 4 bases and J 5 bases, leaving 20 bases between the germline ends. For the CDR3, the DNA is TGCAGCGTTGTCTCCCTCTCTCGGGGCCCATATGGCTACACCTTC. Encoded protein: CSVVSLSRGPYGYTF.

This clone was seen a single time. V and J are TRBV5-1 and TRBJ2-5; 8 positions match TRBD2. V trimming: 0 bases; J trimming: 5 bases; junction bases outside the gene matches: 3. Germline V gene sequence: CDR1 SGHRS, CDR2 YFSETQ. The length of the CDR3 is 14 residues. The CDR3 is CASSLGRGGETQYF. CDR3 nucleotides: TGCGCCAGCAGCTTGGGCCGGGGGGGGGAGACCCAGTACTTC.

The V call is TRBV9, the J call TRBJ2-1; TRBD2 might be the D (5 bases). The germline CDR1 and CDR2 sequences are SGDLS and YYNGEE. The ends were cut back, 4 bases at V and 7 bases at J, with 18 bases in the middle. The CDR3 extends over 15 amino acids. Written as DNA, the CDR3 is TGTGCCAGCAGCCCTCGGGGATCCGAGGCGAATGAGCAGTTCTTC. It codes for CASSPRGSEANEQFF. The whole variable domain, remainder taken from reference TRBV9 and TRBJ2-1, is DSGVTQTPKHLITATGQRVTLRCSPRSGDLSVYWYQQSLDQGLQFLIQYYNGEERAKGNILERFSAQQFPDLHSELNLSSLELGDSALYFCASSPRGSEANEQFFGPGTRLTVL.

This chain connects TRBV5-1 to TRBJ2-5, with D perhaps matching TRBD1 or TRBD2 (6 bases each). The CDR3 has 18 amino acids. Germline V gives CDR1 SGHRS, CDR2 YFSETQ. Trimming shortened V by 3 bases and J by 2 bases, and 23 bases separated the two germline ends. CDR3 sequence reads: CASSSSGAASLAQETQYF. Here the CDR3 DNA reads TGCGCCAGCAGCTCATCGGGGGCCGCCTCGCTAGCTCAAGAGACCCAGTACTTC.

The V and J genes are TRBV28 and TRBJ1-2; D uncertain. CDR3 size: 17 residues. V lost 5 bases, J lost 8 bases, and 27 bases lay in between. Germline CDR1 and CDR2: MDHEN and SYDVKM. The CDR3, as DNA: TGTGCCAGCAGTACCACCTCCTTGACGGTCCGGGTCCGAGGCTACACCTTC. Its translation: CASSTTSLTVRVRGYTF.

The chain couples TRBV4-1 to TRBJ2-5, with D unresolved. Germline loops: CDR1 MGHRA, CDR2 YSYEKL. V gave up 1 base and J gave up 4 bases, with 4 bases separating them. This CDR3 comprises 12 residues. The CDR3 here is CASSQGVETQYF. The CDR3 nucleotides read TGCGCCAGCAGCCAAGGTGTAGAGACCCAGTACTTC.